Here is one T cell receptor (beta chain) with its context. The sample originates from a study of blood T cells in healthy people across ages. Sample-barcoded 5' priming and a J-beta primer mix drove a second PCR of roughly 7 to 11 cycles. TCRdb analysed the 5' RACE reads with MiXCR anew, one entry per CDR3 protein. In the table there are 1.5 million to 2 million distinct CDR3 sequences, approximately 28% of which are singletons. CDR3 length: 15 residues. V dropped 4 bases and J dropped 1 base, with 9 bases sitting between them. Germline V lookup: CDR1 SGHKS, CDR2 YYEKEE (reference sequence). The chain is built from TRBV5-5 and TRBJ2-6; the D is unclear. The sequence was obtained from a woman aged 25 to 39 in good health. Sequencing input: blood. Here the CDR3 reads CASSPWSSGANVLTF. The CDR3 coding sequence is TGTGCCAGCAGCCCCTGGAGTTCTGGGGCCAACGTCCTGACTTTC.